Here is one TCR beta chain with its context. The antigen remains undetermined. The CDR3 spans 16 residues. The V gene's germline CDR1 is SGHRS and CDR2 YFSETQ. V shed 0 bases, J shed 3 bases, and the junction held 7 bases outside the gene matches. The source of the sample is a study of type 1 regulatory T cells. Looking at the study overall: This in vitro CD4 product, T-allo10, is enriched for Tr1 cells and alloantigen-specific.

The graft donor-derived T-allo10 cells reportedly recognize host alloantigens, are anergic, and suppress alloantigen-specifically. TCRdb recomputed calls from the reads with MiXCR, one row per CDR3 protein. Of fewer than 70,000 distinct CDR3 sequences in the sample, 63% were seen once. The V gene is TRBV5-1, the J gene TRBJ2-7; 9 bases are a match to TRBD2. Sequences were obtained from cultured T cells, either the whole culture or a sorted T cell fraction (not recorded which). Described subset: Tr1-enriched cell product generated in vitro against host alloantigens. The TCR sequence derives from a human donor in good health. CDR3 nucleotides: TGCGCCAGCAGCTTGGTGGAGTCAGCGGGAGGCTACGAGCAGTACTTC. This translates into CASSLVESAGGYEQYF.